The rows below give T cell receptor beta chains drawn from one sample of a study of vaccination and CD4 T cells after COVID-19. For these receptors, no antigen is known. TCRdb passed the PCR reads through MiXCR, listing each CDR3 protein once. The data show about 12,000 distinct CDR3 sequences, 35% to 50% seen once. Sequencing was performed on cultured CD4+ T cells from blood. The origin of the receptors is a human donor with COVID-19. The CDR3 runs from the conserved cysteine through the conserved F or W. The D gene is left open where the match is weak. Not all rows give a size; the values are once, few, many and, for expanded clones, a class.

CDR3nt: TGTGCCAGCAGTTACCCCGAACGAAGCGAGCAGTTCTTC
CDR3aa: CASSYPERSEQFF
v_gene: TRBV6-5
abundance: -
d_gene: -
j_gene: TRBJ2-1

CDR3nt: TGCGCCAGCAGGCAAGGGGCGGAGGCTTCACCCCTCCACTTT
CDR3aa: CASRQGAEASPLHF
v_gene: TRBV5-1
abundance: few
d_gene: -
j_gene: TRBJ1-6

CDR3nt: TGCAGTGCTAGATCAGGGGGGGAAAAACTGTTTTTT
CDR3aa: CSARSGGEKLFF
v_gene: TRBV20-1
abundance: few
d_gene: TRBD1
j_gene: TRBJ1-4

CDR3nt: TGTGCCAGCAGTCAAACGGGAGGGTACACTGAAGCTTTCTTT
CDR3aa: CASSQTGGYTEAFF
v_gene: TRBV28
abundance: -
d_gene: -
j_gene: TRBJ1-1

CDR3nt: TGTGCCAGTAGTAAGGACTCACTAGGACAAGAGACCCGGTACTTC
CDR3aa: CASSKDSLGQETRYF
v_gene: TRBV19
abundance: -
d_gene: -
j_gene: TRBJ2-5

CDR3nt: TGCGCCAGCAGCCAGGGATGGGTTGACAGTTATGGCTACACCTTC
CDR3aa: CASSQGWVDSYGYTF
v_gene: TRBV4-1
abundance: -
d_gene: -
j_gene: TRBJ1-2

CDR3nt: TGTGCCAGCAGCGCCTCAGCCTATGGCTACACCTTC
CDR3aa: CASSASAYGYTF
v_gene: TRBV2
abundance: -
d_gene: -
j_gene: TRBJ1-2

CDR3nt: TGCAGTGCGCGGGACAGCGAGCGGTACGAGCAGTACTTC
CDR3aa: CSARDSERYEQYF
v_gene: TRBV20-1
abundance: -
d_gene: -
j_gene: TRBJ2-7

CDR3nt: TGTGCCATCAGTGAGGGACGGAGTAACAATGAGCAGTTCTTC
CDR3aa: CAISEGRSNNEQFF
v_gene: TRBV10-3
abundance: -
d_gene: -
j_gene: TRBJ2-1

CDR3nt: TGTGCCAGCAGCTTGGCTGTGACGGGATCCTACGAGCAGTACTTC
CDR3aa: CASSLAVTGSYEQYF
v_gene: TRBV5-4
abundance: few
d_gene: -
j_gene: TRBJ2-7

CDR3nt: TGTGCCAGCCTCGTACCCGGGACAGTAACTAGTGGCTACACCTTC
CDR3aa: CASLVPGTVTSGYTF
v_gene: TRBV2
abundance: few
d_gene: TRBD1
j_gene: TRBJ1-2

CDR3nt: TGTGCCAGTAGTCCGACAGGTGGGTCCTACAATGAGCAGTTCTTC
CDR3aa: CASSPTGGSYNEQFF
v_gene: TRBV19
abundance: -
d_gene: -
j_gene: TRBJ2-1

CDR3nt: TGTGCCAGCAGTATATACTACAGGGTGGGAGGGTATAGCAATCAGCCCCAGCATTTT
CDR3aa: CASSIYYRVGGYSNQPQHF
v_gene: TRBV28
abundance: -
d_gene: -
j_gene: TRBJ1-5

CDR3nt: TGTGCCAGCAGATTACTGGGACAGGGGTCTAGGGCTGAAGCTTTCTTT
CDR3aa: CASRLLGQGSRAEAFF
v_gene: TRBV6-5
abundance: -
d_gene: TRBD1
j_gene: TRBJ1-1

CDR3nt: TGTGCCAGCAGCAAGACTAGCAGGGGCACAGATACGCAGTATTTT
CDR3aa: CASSKTSRGTDTQYF
v_gene: TRBV11-2
abundance: -
d_gene: TRBD2
j_gene: TRBJ2-3

CDR3nt: TGTGCCAGCAGCTTCGGGACAGGGGGCGCTGGGGCCAACGTCCTGACTTTC
CDR3aa: CASSFGTGGAGANVLTF
v_gene: TRBV11-3
abundance: -
d_gene: TRBD1
j_gene: TRBJ2-6

CDR3nt: TGTGCCAGCAGCTCCCGGACCGGGGGGATCTCCCTTGAGTCACCCCTCCACTTT
CDR3aa: CASSSRTGGISLESPLHF
v_gene: TRBV7-9
abundance: -
d_gene: -
j_gene: TRBJ1-6

CDR3nt: TGCAGTGCTAGCCCCCTAGCGAGAGAGACCCAGTACTTC
CDR3aa: CSASPLARETQYF
v_gene: TRBV20-1
abundance: few
d_gene: -
j_gene: TRBJ2-5

CDR3nt: TGCGCCAGCAGTGTGGATCTCACCGGGACAGGGGGCCGAGCTTTCTTT
CDR3aa: CASSVDLTGTGGRAFF
v_gene: TRBV10-1
abundance: -
d_gene: TRBD1
j_gene: TRBJ1-1

CDR3nt: TGTGCCAGCAGTTACTACAGTAAGAACACTGAAGCTTTCTTT
CDR3aa: CASSYYSKNTEAFF
v_gene: TRBV6-2/TRBV6-3
abundance: -
d_gene: -
j_gene: TRBJ1-1

CDR3nt: TGTGCCAGCAGAGTAACAGGGATTGCCGGGGAGCTGTTTTTT
CDR3aa: CASRVTGIAGELFF
v_gene: TRBV6-1
abundance: few
d_gene: -
j_gene: TRBJ2-2

CDR3nt: TGCAGTGCTAGAGATCTCCCTCTCTACGAGCAGTACTTC
CDR3aa: CSARDLPLYEQYF
v_gene: TRBV20-1
abundance: few
d_gene: -
j_gene: TRBJ2-7

CDR3nt: TGTGCCAGCAGCTTAGCCCAGGCGCAGCCCCAGCATTTT
CDR3aa: CASSLAQAQPQHF
v_gene: TRBV7-2
abundance: few
d_gene: -
j_gene: TRBJ1-5

CDR3nt: TGTGCCAGCAGTGCCACACACGTTCTTAGGACAGATACGCAGTATTTT
CDR3aa: CASSATHVLRTDTQYF
v_gene: TRBV6-4
abundance: -
d_gene: -
j_gene: TRBJ2-3

CDR3nt: TGTGCCACCAGTGACTTGGACAGGGACTATGGCTACACCTTC
CDR3aa: CATSDLDRDYGYTF
v_gene: TRBV24-1
abundance: -
d_gene: TRBD1
j_gene: TRBJ1-2

CDR3nt: TGTGCCAGCCTGGACAGGGGCAATCAGCCCCAGCATTTT
CDR3aa: CASLDRGNQPQHF
v_gene: TRBV6-1
abundance: few
d_gene: TRBD1
j_gene: TRBJ1-5

CDR3nt: TGTGCCAGTAAGCGCGGGGTACAAACTGAAGCTTTCTTT
CDR3aa: CASKRGVQTEAFF
v_gene: TRBV19
abundance: few
d_gene: -
j_gene: TRBJ1-1